This entry is about one TCR beta chain. What it binds is not known. Per germline, CDR1 SGHTA and CDR2 FQGNSA. This CDR3 is 16 amino acids long. J was trimmed by 3 bases and V by 2 bases; bases with no gene match: 7. This record belongs to a study of T cell repertoires in cytomegalovirus infection. Using its own MiXCR run on the reads, TCRdb lists one record per CDR3 protein. The table shows approximately 470,000 distinct CDR3 sequences, with under 55% occurring only once. Here the sequenced sample was cultured PBMCs, taken from culture after CMV antigen stimulation. This sequence originates from a human donor in good health (CMV status not recorded). Some clones in this sample may be carry-over from other donors' samples. The rearrangement joins TRBV7-2 to TRBJ1-5, with TRBD1 matching over 7 bases. CDR3 nucleotides: TGTGCCAGCAGCTTACAGGGACAGACACTCAATCAGCCCCAGCATTTT. Protein sequence: CASSLQGQTLNQPQHF.